This note documents a single T cell receptor (beta chain) sequence. What it recognizes is unknown. Expressed TCRB transcripts were sequenced because the isolated RNA had all been reverse transcribed beforehand. Here immunoSEQ multiplex PCR was the method, and the copy in TCRdb shows in-frame clones only, minus some. This sample has 600,000 to 700,000 clones; over 10% occur once, and the top ten carry roughly 0.11%. This record belongs to a study of beta chain features in type 1 diabetes. On the study more broadly: Under 110,000,000 sorted cells were examined across all samples.

CD4+ naive, central memory, regulatory and stem cell-like memory subsets were isolated by sorting on CD45RO/CCR7/CD25/CD127/CD95/CD27. Notes on the study in general: In every one of the four CD4+ subsets, TCRB CDR3s were moderately but significantly shorter in Type 1 diabetes patients. A pattern of fewer insertions and more deletions at VDJ junctions was seen in type 1 diabetes patients.

After removal of 7 bases from V and 5 bases from J, the junction contained 4 bases not matched to a gene. Germline CDR1 reads SGHRS; CDR2 reads YFSETQ. CDR3 length: 13 amino acids. This receptor was taken from a man younger than 45 with type 1 diabetes. The V and J genes are TRBV5-1 and TRBJ2-2; 8 bases match TRBD1. The sample consisted of naive CD4+ T cells from blood. The CDR3 spells CASGRQGTGELFF. As DNA, the CDR3 is TGCGCCAGCGGCCGACAGGGGACCGGGGAGCTGTTTTTT.